The source of this TCR beta chain is a study of T cell responses to AZD1222 COVID-19 vaccine. The study, taken as a whole, reports: Mostly white British, mostly female donors; authors suggested clonal diversity may be underestimated.

TCRdb's table, derived via immunoSEQ multiplex PCR, lists solely in-frame clones and lacks some. Counted here are approximately 100,000 clones, about 92% occurring once; the ten biggest clones make up around 1.2%. The germline V gene encodes CDR1 MNHEY and CDR2 SVGEGT. This CDR3 has 16 amino acids. With 0 bases removed from V and 4 bases from J, the gap between germline ends came to 12 bases. On this clone itself: Antigen unknown.

V and J are TRBV6-2 or TRBV6-3 and TRBJ2-2; tentatively, D is TRBD2 (6 bases). The specimen comprised peripheral blood, sampled on day 0 of AZD1222 vaccination. This TCR was sampled from an adult in good health. The CDR3 coding sequence is TGTGCCAGCAGTTACTCGTCGGGAGCGGGCACCGGGGAGCTGTTTTTT. Translated, it gives CASSYSSGAGTGELFF.